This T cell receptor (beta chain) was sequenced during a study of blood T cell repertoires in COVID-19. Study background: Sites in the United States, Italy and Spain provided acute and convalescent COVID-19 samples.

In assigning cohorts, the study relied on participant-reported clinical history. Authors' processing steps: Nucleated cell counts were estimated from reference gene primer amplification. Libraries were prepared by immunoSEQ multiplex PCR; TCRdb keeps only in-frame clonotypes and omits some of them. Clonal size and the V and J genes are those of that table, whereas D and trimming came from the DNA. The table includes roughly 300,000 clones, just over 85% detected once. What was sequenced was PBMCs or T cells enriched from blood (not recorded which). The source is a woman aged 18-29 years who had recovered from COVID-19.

Here the CDR3 DNA reads TGTGCCAGCAGCAGTGGACAGGGTGTTGGAAAACTGTTTTTT. Translating it yields CASSSGQGVGKLFF. The genes are TRBV11-2 and TRBJ1-4, with 8 bases fitting TRBD1. The CDR3 loop spans 14 amino acids. With 5 bases clipped from V and 10 bases from J, the junction kept 9 bases outside the gene matches. Germline CDR1 SGHAT, CDR2 FQNNGV.